One sample yielded the 10 T cell receptor beta chains listed below, sequenced in a study of monozygotic twins with inflammatory bowel disease. Reanalyzing the 5' RACE reads, TCRdb keeps one entry per CDR3 protein, without DNA. The sample is made up of about 300,000 distinct CDR3 sequences, and the top ten hold over 5% of it. Sample: blood. The receptors derive from a human donor with ulcerative colitis or Crohn's disease, or a healthy co-twin of an affected twin (not recorded which).

CDR3 sequence reads: CASSHGTGGKADTQYF. This chain uses TRBV5-1 with TRBJ2-3; with no DNA, the TCRdb D assignment of TRBD1 cannot be verified. This CDR3 has 16 residues. Germline V gene sequence: CDR1 SGHRS, CDR2 YFSETQ.

V gene TRBV18 combines with J gene TRBJ1-5; as DNA is missing, the TRBD1 call by TCRdb cannot be tested. The CDR3 is 15 amino acids. The germline V gene has CDR1 KGHSH and CDR2 LQKENI. The CDR3 loop reads CASSYRDRGYQPQHF.

V and J are TRBV3-1 and TRBJ2-2. From germline, CDR1 is LGHDT and CDR2 YNNKEL (reference sequence). The length of the CDR3 is 18 residues. The CDR3: CASSRFGEWGPNTGELFF.

The V and J genes are TRBV5-1 and TRBJ2-5. Germline V lookup: CDR1 SGHRS, CDR2 YFSETQ. The CDR3 spans 15 residues. CDR3 region: CASSLAPHVQETQYF.

The V and J genes are TRBV12-3 or TRBV12-4 and TRBJ1-2. This CDR3 comprises 13 residues. This CDR3 reads CASSRTLGYGYTF.

The chain's CDR3 is CAGRLEGAVVADTQYF. V and J are TRBV27 and TRBJ2-3; the D call of TRBD1 rests on TCRdb alone, since no DNA is present to check it. The CDR3 runs to 16 residues. The V gene's germline CDR1 is MNHEY and CDR2 SMNVEV (reference sequence).

The chain recombines TRBV19 with TRBJ2-5. Germline loops: CDR1 LNHDA, CDR2 SQIVND (reference sequence). The CDR3 extends over 15 amino acids. This CDR3 reads CASSMDGVVQETQYF.

The chain links TRBV20-1 to TRBJ2-2; TCRdb gives TRBD2 as the D gene, but with no DNA this cannot be confirmed. Germline V gene sequence: CDR1 DFQATT, CDR2 SNEGSKA (reference sequence). The CDR3 sequence is 16 residues long. The CDR3 loop is CSARPGTSGFTGELFF.

The chain carries TRBV4-2 and TRBJ2-7; as DNA is missing, the TRBD1 call by TCRdb cannot be tested. In germline, CDR1 is LGHNA, CDR2 YNFKEQ. The CDR3 loop spans 16 amino acids. CDR3 residues: CASSQAGTGGSYEQYF.

V is TRBV12-3 or TRBV12-4 and J is TRBJ1-2; checking the TCRdb D call of TRBD1 is not possible without DNA. This CDR3 is built from 15 residues. The CDR3 loop reads CASSPGTGNNYGYTF.